These T cell receptor beta chains were read from a single sample in a study of T-cell memory formation after mild COVID-19. TCRdb redid the calling of the 5' RACE reads with MiXCR, one entry per CDR3 protein. The table has some 70,000 distinct CDR3 sequences, over 15% seen once; the top ten hold roughly a third. Sequenced input: PBMCs or a T cell subset sorted from them (not recorded which). These receptors originate from an adult woman who had mild COVID-19 (a few samples of this study predate the infection). Cell type and time point are not known. Both conserved end residues are part of each CDR3. A D gene is named only where the DNA matches it firmly. For some rows the clone size is stated as once, few or many, or as a class when expanded; others skip it.

abundance | j_gene | v_gene | d_gene | CDR3nt | CDR3aa
few | TRBJ2-3 | TRBV4-2 | . | TGTGCCAGCAGCCAAGAAGGCCAGCTAGCTCTTAATACGCAGTATTTT | CASSQEGQLALNTQYF
. | TRBJ2-7 | TRBV7-6 | . | TGTGCCAGCAGCTTAGGGTCGCTACCCTACGAGCAGTACTTC | CASSLGSLPYEQYF
few | TRBJ1-1 | TRBV9 | TRBD1 | TGTGCCAGCAGTCGACAGGGACAGGCCGGGCCGAACACTGAAGCTTTCTTT | CASSRQGQAGPNTEAFF
few | TRBJ2-3 | TRBV24-1 | . | TGTGCCACCAGTGATAAACAGGGACTTTTGAGGACAGATACGCAGTATTTT | CATSDKQGLLRTDTQYF
few | TRBJ2-7 | TRBV4-1 | TRBD1 | TGCGCCAGCAGCCATAACGCCGGGACAGGGATCTCCTACGAGCAGTACTTC | CASSHNAGTGISYEQYF
. | TRBJ2-7 | TRBV5-1 | TRBD1 | TGCGCCAGCAGCTTGGATCTCTGGACAGGGTCCCAATACGAGCAGTACTTC | CASSLDLWTGSQYEQYF
. | TRBJ2-7 | TRBV7-2 | TRBD2 | TGTGCCAGCAGCTTAGAGGGCCCTTGGAGGGAGGGCTCCTACGAGCAGTACTTC | CASSLEGPWREGSYEQYF
. | TRBJ2-3 | TRBV5-6 | . | TGTGCCAGCAGCTTGGCCGAGGGGGACGGCACAGATACGCAGTATTTT | CASSLAEGDGTDTQYF
once | TRBJ2-7 | TRBV3-1 | . | TGTGCCAGCAGCCAAGATTTGGGCCGAGTCTGGGAGCAGTACTTC | CASSQDLGRVWEQYF
. | TRBJ2-1 | TRBV29-1 | . | TGCAGCGTTGAAGACCGCAGGGAGACCTACAATGAGCAGTTCTTC | CSVEDRRETYNEQFF
few | TRBJ2-4 | TRBV12-3/TRBV12-4 | . | TGTGCCAGCAGCCACGGGAACATTCAGTACTTC | CASSHGNIQYF
. | TRBJ2-1 | TRBV7-9 | . | TGTGCCAGCAGCTCACAGGGTACTGAGCAGTTCTTC | CASSSQGTEQFF
few | TRBJ2-5 | TRBV15 | TRBD2 | TGTGCCACCAGCAGAGATGGGGGGGGCCAAGAGACCCAGTACTTC | CATSRDGGGQETQYF
few | TRBJ2-3 | TRBV7-2 | TRBD2 | TGTGCCAGCAGCTCCCTAGGTGGACTAGTTCCTGCAGATACGCAGTATTTT | CASSSLGGLVPADTQYF
. | TRBJ1-1 | TRBV12-3/TRBV12-4 | TRBD1 | TGTGCCAGCACACCCGCTGGACAGGCGACGACTGAAGCTTTCTTT | CASTPAGQATTEAFF
few | TRBJ2-1 | TRBV9 | TRBD2 | TGTGCCAGCAGCAGCTCCGGGACTAGGAATGAGCAGTTCTTC | CASSSSGTRNEQFF
. | TRBJ2-1 | TRBV12-3/TRBV12-4 | . | TGTGCCAGCAGTTCAGGGTTCCCAGGCAATGAGCAGTTCTTC | CASSSGFPGNEQFF
few | TRBJ2-3 | TRBV2 | . | TGTGCCAGCAGTGAAAGTGCAGCCTACACAGATACGCAGTATTTT | CASSESAAYTDTQYF
. | TRBJ2-5 | TRBV5-5 | . | TGTGCCAGCAGCTTGCCCAGCGGGTATTTGGAAGAGACCCAGTACTTC | CASSLPSGYLEETQYF
. | TRBJ1-2 | TRBV11-2 | . | TGTGCCAGCAGCTTCCATGAAGGGGACAACTATGGCTACACCTTC | CASSFHEGDNYGYTF
few | TRBJ1-2 | TRBV29-1 | TRBD1 | TGCAGCGTTGGGCCTCCCATGGACAGGGGATACAACTATGGCTACACCTTC | CSVGPPMDRGYNYGYTF
. | TRBJ2-5 | TRBV7-6 | TRBD2 | TGTGCCAGCAGTGTGAGCGGGAACGGGGAGACCCAGTACTTC | CASSVSGNGETQYF
once | TRBJ2-1 | TRBV11-2 | . | TGTGCCGGCAGCCTAGGGCTTTCCTACAATGAGCAGTTCTTC | CAGSLGLSYNEQFF
. | TRBJ2-2 | TRBV20-1 | . | TGCAGTGCTAGAGATGCGGGGCGGGACTCCGGGGAGCTGTTTTTT | CSARDAGRDSGELFF
. | TRBJ2-3 | TRBV7-6 | . | TGTGCCAGCAGCTTAGTTCCCGACGCCTCTGGCACAGATACGCAGTATTTT | CASSLVPDASGTDTQYF
few | TRBJ1-5 | TRBV2 | . | TGTGCCAGCAGTGACGGGGACCCGAATCAGCCCCAGCATTTT | CASSDGDPNQPQHF
. | TRBJ1-1 | TRBV5-1 | TRBD1 | TGCGCCAGCAGGACAACAGGGGTGACTGAAGCTTTCTTT | CASRTTGVTEAFF
few | TRBJ2-7 | TRBV5-6 | . | TGTGCCAGCAGCTTGGAGAATACAGCTACCTACGAGCAGTACTTC | CASSLENTATYEQYF
. | TRBJ2-3 | TRBV5-1 | TRBD2 | TGCGCCAGCAGCTCAGGGACTAGCGGGGTCATGACAGATACGCAGTATTTT | CASSSGTSGVMTDTQYF
. | TRBJ2-1 | TRBV7-8 | . | TGTGCCAGCAGCTACCGAGGGGCAGGCTCCTACAATGAGCAGTTCTTC | CASSYRGAGSYNEQFF
. | TRBJ2-5 | TRBV13 | . | TGTGCCAGCAGCTCGTTGGGGGGCCAAGAGACCCAGTACTTC | CASSSLGGQETQYF
. | TRBJ2-3 | TRBV29-1 | . | TGCAGCGTTGAAGGTCAGTCGGACAGCACAGATACGCAGTATTTT | CSVEGQSDSTDTQYF
. | TRBJ2-3 | TRBV7-9 | TRBD2 | TGTGCCAGCCGCCTAGCGGGAGTCACAGATACGCAGTATTTT | CASRLAGVTDTQYF
few | TRBJ2-2 | TRBV5-6 | TRBD1 | TGTGCCAGCAGCTTGAGGACAGGGGGCAGGACCGGGGAGCTGTTTTTT | CASSLRTGGRTGELFF
. | TRBJ2-3 | TRBV11-2 | TRBD2 | TGTGCCAGCAGCCAGACTAGCGGGTACACAGATACGCAGTATTTT | CASSQTSGYTDTQYF
few | TRBJ2-2 | TRBV5-1 | TRBD2 | TGCGCCAGCAGCCCACTGGGGACTAGCGGGCTACCCGCGAACACCGGGGAGCTGTTTTTT | CASSPLGTSGLPANTGELFF
. | TRBJ1-6 | TRBV12-3/TRBV12-4 | TRBD1 | TGTGCCAGCAGTTTCTTCCCGGGACAGACGAGTAATTCACCCCTCCACTTT | CASSFFPGQTSNSPLHF
. | TRBJ2-1 | TRBV11-1 | . | TGTGCCAGCAGCCCCAAGGGTAGCGGCCCAAGCTACAATGAGCAGTTCTTC | CASSPKGSGPSYNEQFF
few | TRBJ2-1 | TRBV5-5 | TRBD1 | TGTGCCAGCAGTAACAGGGGTGTACGCAATGAGCAGTTCTTC | CASSNRGVRNEQFF
few | TRBJ1-1 | TRBV5-1 | . | TGCGCCAGCAGCTTGGGGGATTACAGGCCTTTGAACACTGAAGCTTTCTTT | CASSLGDYRPLNTEAFF
. | TRBJ2-3 | TRBV2 | . | TGTGCCAGCAGTAAGGAGAGTGCAGATACGCAGTATTTT | CASSKESADTQYF
. | TRBJ2-7 | TRBV27 | . | TGTGCCAGCAGTTTAGGGACCTTCTACGAGCAGTACTTC | CASSLGTFYEQYF